A single sample gave rise to the 11 T cell receptor beta chains below, sequenced in a study of persistence of HIV-infected CD4 T cells. Stimulation used around 10 ug/mL lysate from CMV-infected fibroblasts. Memory cells lacking CD40L and CD69 with high CD45RO were sorted. Sequencing used immunoSEQ version 4 in survey mode. The repertoire was sequenced with immunoSEQ multiplex PCR; TCRdb's copy has only in-frame clones and lacks some. In the table there are tens of thousands of clones, approximately 85% of which are singletons. These receptors have no identified antigens. The starting material was CD4+ T cells sorted from PBMCs after approximately 20-hour stimulation, obtained from a patient who received antiretroviral therapy. All receptors come from an adult man with HIV who was CMV-seropositive.

This clone was observed once. The J gene is TRBJ2-7, the V gene TRBV5-1, with a tentative D call TRBD2 (6 bases). The CDR3 is made up of 13 amino acids. Trimming pared 3 bases from V and 4 bases from J, leaving 11 bases between. CDR1 and CDR2 (germline): SGHRS, YFSETQ. CDR3 bases: TGCGCCAGCAGCTCGGGACTGGGGTACGAGCAGTACTTC. Translated, it gives CASSSGLGYEQYF.

This chain links TRBV3-1 (or the pseudogene TRBV3-2) with TRBJ2-1; 15 nucleotides align to TRBD2. After removal of 4 bases from V and 4 bases from J, the junction contained 2 bases not matched to a gene. This CDR3 has 16 residues. Germline CDR1 LGHDT, CDR2 YNNKEL (reference sequence). In DNA form, the CDR3 reads TGTGCCAGCAGCCGCGGACTAGCGGGGGGGTACAATGAGCAGTTCTTC. This sequence encodes CASSRGLAGGYNEQFF.

The V and J genes are TRBV20-1 and TRBJ2-6; no firm D call. Germline CDR1 reads DFQATT; CDR2 reads SNEGSKA (reference sequence). CDR3 length equals 14 residues. V was shortened by 3 bases and J by 0 bases, with 6 bases between the two germline ends. In nucleotides, the CDR3 is TGCAGTGCTAGTCCGAGCTCTGGGGCCAACGTCCTGACTTTC. This codes for CSASPSSGANVLTF.

V is TRBV20-1 and J is TRBJ2-7, with 8 bases lining up with TRBD1. Germline assignment: CDR1 DFQATT and CDR2 SNEGSKA (reference sequence). The length of the CDR3 is 13 residues. J gave up 5 bases and V 6 bases, and 9 bases lay outside the gene matches. The CDR3 protein is CSASWTGTNEQYF. The CDR3 DNA follows: TGCAGTGCCAGTTGGACAGGGACGAACGAGCAGTACTTC.

J is TRBJ2-5 and V is TRBV28; D is uncertain. Germline values: CDR1 MDHEN, CDR2 SYDVKM. V lost 5 bases to trimming and J lost 4 bases, with 17 bases between them. This CDR3 has 15 amino acids. CDR3 DNA: TGTGCCAGCAGTCGCCCGTCTCAACCAGGAGAGACCCAGTACTTC. Residues: CASSRPSQPGETQYF.

The chain is built from TRBV7-2 and TRBJ2-1; 9 bases align to TRBD2. The CDR3 loop spans 15 amino acids. Germline CDR1 reads SGHTA; CDR2 reads FQGNSA. The V segment lost 5 bases and the J segment 5 bases; nucleotides outside the gene matches: 7. This chain's CDR3 is CASSRTSEGNNEQFF. The CDR3 DNA is TGTGCCAGCAGCCGGACTAGCGAGGGAAACAATGAGCAGTTCTTC.

This clone showed up just a few times. The CDR3 here is CASSLGRGRNYNEQFF. DNA of the CDR3: TGTGCCAGTAGTCTCGGGCGGGGGCGCAACTACAATGAGCAGTTCTTC. The chain links TRBV19 to TRBJ2-1, with D tentatively TRBD2 (7 bases). V was trimmed by 5 bases and J by 3 bases, leaving 17 bases between them. The CDR3 is 16 amino acids. Germline V gene data show CDR1 as LNHDA and CDR2 as SQIVND (reference sequence).

This sequence joins TRBV5-1 and TRBJ2-5; 10 bases fit TRBD1. The CDR3 length is 16 residues. CDR1 SGHRS and CDR2 YFSETQ come from the germline V gene. The trim removed 0 bases at V and 5 bases at J, leaving 7 bases unmatched. The CDR3, as DNA: TGCGCCAGCAGCTTGGCCCCGGGACAGGGGACGGAGACCCAGTACTTC. Its translation: CASSLAPGQGTETQYF.

The chain has TRBV5-1 and TRBJ1-2; 7 bases match TRBD1. The CDR3 consists of 13 residues. V trimming: 4 bases; J trimming: 7 bases; junction bases outside the gene matches: 7. Per germline, CDR1 SGHRS and CDR2 YFSETQ. The CDR3 DNA is TGCGCCAGCAGCGCCGGACAGGTCGGTGGCTACACCTTC. Protein sequence: CASSAGQVGGYTF.

The V call is TRBV18, the J call TRBJ1-3, with D hard to call. The CDR3 totals 16 residues. Per germline, CDR1 KGHSH and CDR2 LQKENI. V was pared by 2 bases and J by 4 bases, with 15 bases between. CDR3 coding DNA: TGTGCCAGCTCACCAGTAAGGGAGGTATCCGGAAACACCATATATTTT. As protein: CASSPVREVSGNTIYF.

The chain recombines TRBV5-1 with TRBJ2-7; possible D gene TRBD2, 5 bases. The CDR3 runs to 14 residues. Germline loops: CDR1 SGHRS, CDR2 YFSETQ. V dropped 0 bases and J dropped 0 bases, with 7 bases sitting between them. The CDR3 region is CASSLAGSSYEQYF. The CDR3 region has the DNA TGCGCCAGCAGCTTGGCGGGGAGCTCCTACGAGCAGTACTTC. Using reference TRBV5-1 and TRBJ2-7 for the parts outside the CDR3, the full variable domain is KAGVTQTPRYLIKTRGQQVTLSCSPISGHRSVSWYQQTPGQGLQFLFEYFSETQRNKGNFPGRFSGRQFSNSRSEMNVSTLELGDSALYLCASSLAGSSYEQYFGPGTRLTVT.